This entry lists 28 T cell receptor beta chains sequenced from one sample in a study of beta chain features in type 1 diabetes. Investigators reverse transcribed all isolated RNA, so they sequenced expressed TCRB transcripts. Sequencing used immunoSEQ multiplex PCR; TCRdb keeps in-frame clones, though not all of them. The sample lists 360,000 or so clones, roughly 21% seen once, with around 0.04% in the top ten. The specimen was naive CD4+ T cells from blood. The receptors here all came from a young woman in good health.

This clone has just a few counts. The chain combines TRBV6-5 with TRBJ2-3; tentative D call: TRBD2 (5 bases). The V end was cut by 2 bases, the J end by 5 bases, with 11 bases between. Per germline, CDR1 MNHEY and CDR2 SVGAGI. This CDR3 has 14 residues. The CDR3 is CASSYRRAEDTQYF. The CDR3 region has the DNA TGTGCCAGCAGTTACCGACGAGCGGAAGATACGCAGTATTTT.

This sequence joins TRBV5-1 and TRBJ2-5; 7 bases match TRBD2. After removal of 4 bases from V and 4 bases from J, the junction contained 10 bases not matched to a gene. Germline values: CDR1 SGHRS, CDR2 YFSETQ. This CDR3 is 15 amino acids long. CDR3 amino acids: CASSRGSGTVETQYF. The CDR3 nucleotides are TGCGCCAGCAGCCGTGGGAGCGGGACCGTAGAGACCCAGTACTTC.

The rearrangement links TRBV18 to TRBJ1-1, with D perhaps TRBD1 (5 bases). Germline V CDR1 and CDR2: KGHSH, LQKENI. The CDR3 runs to 12 residues. Trimming took 10 bases from V and 4 from J, leaving 13 bases between them. The CDR3 nucleotides are TGTGCCACCAAAGGGGTCCCCACTGAAGCTTTCTTT. Protein product: CATKGVPTEAFF. The variable domain in full, completed from reference TRBV18 and TRBJ1-1, reads NAGVMQNPRHLVRRRGQEARLRCSPMKGHSHVYWYRQLPEEGLKFMVYLQKENIIDESGMPKERFSAEFPKEGPSILRIQQVVRGDSAAYFCATKGVPTEAFFGQGTRLTVV.

The gene calls are TRBV29-1 and TRBJ2-2; TRBD2 aligns across 7 bases. The CDR3 is 14 amino acids. The V gene's germline CDR1 is SQVTM and CDR2 ANQGSEA. Trimming took 4 bases from V and 1 from J; bases not matched to a gene: 3. For the CDR3, the DNA is TGCAGCGTTGGACGGGGGGAGAACACCGGGGAGCTGTTTTTT. Translation: CSVGRGENTGELFF.

This clone was picked up a small number of times. The rearrangement links TRBV5-4 to TRBJ2-5, with D possibly matching TRBD2 (6 bases). This CDR3 comprises 14 residues. Trimming cost V 4 bases and J 6 bases, with 16 bases left between them. Germline CDR1 is SGHNT and CDR2 is YYREEE (reference sequence). This chain's CDR3 is CASSPATRGQTQYF. The CDR3, as DNA: TGTGCCAGCAGCCCTGCGACGCGGGGACAGACCCAGTACTTC.

This clone was found a few times. The chain uses TRBV15 and TRBJ2-7; 12 bases align to TRBD1. The CDR3 covers 15 residues. V lost 3 bases and J lost 3; bases outside the gene matches: 3. From germline, CDR1 is LNHNV and CDR2 YYDKDF (reference sequence). CDR3 residues: CATSRGTGGFYEQYF. The CDR3 bases are TGTGCCACCAGCAGGGGGACAGGGGGCTTCTACGAGCAGTACTTC.

The chain combines TRBV7-2 with TRBJ1-3; possible D gene TRBD1, 6 bases. Germline CDR1 reads SGHTA; CDR2 reads FQGNSA. This CDR3 is built from 15 residues. V lost 4 bases, J lost 4 bases, and 14 bases lay in between. CDR3 sequence reads: CASSSQGGSGNTIYF. DNA for the CDR3: TGTGCCAGCAGCTCCCAAGGGGGTTCCGGAAACACCATATATTTT.

This clone was observed a few times. The genes are TRBV4-1 and TRBJ2-5; possible D gene TRBD2, 5 bases. Germline loops: CDR1 MGHRA, CDR2 YSYEKL. The length of the CDR3 is 13 residues. V lost 1 base, J lost 7 bases, and 10 bases lay in between. CDR3 in amino acids: CASSQGGSGTQYF. The CDR3 bases are TGCGCCAGCAGCCAAGGAGGGAGCGGGACCCAGTACTTC.

This clone was seen a few times. The chain carries TRBV2 and TRBJ1-5; 9 nucleotides align to TRBD1. This CDR3 comprises 15 residues. After removal of 2 bases from V and 6 bases from J, the junction contained 5 bases not matched to a gene. CDR1 SNHLY and CDR2 FYNNEI come from the germline V gene. The CDR3 loop reads CASSESGTGTQPQHF. The CDR3 region has the DNA TGTGCCAGCAGTGAATCGGGGACAGGGACTCAGCCCCAGCATTTT.

There are a few counts of this clone. This rearrangement joins TRBV5-1 to TRBJ2-1; 7 bases are shared with TRBD2. The CDR3 spans 15 residues. CDR1 SGHRS and CDR2 YFSETQ come from the germline V gene. The junction had 3 bases not matched to a gene; V was cut back by 0 bases and J by 3 bases. Here the CDR3 reads CASSLGTSDYNEQFF. In DNA form, the CDR3 reads TGCGCCAGCAGCTTGGGAACTAGCGACTACAATGAGCAGTTCTTC.

This clone was seen only a few times. The V and J genes are TRBV29-1 and TRBJ2-5, with TRBD2 identical over 12 bases. The CDR3 is 14 amino acids. The junction had 5 bases not matched to a gene; V was cut back by 5 bases and J by 4 bases. The germline V gene encodes CDR1 SQVTM and CDR2 ANQGSEA. This CDR3 reads CSVWTSGTPETQYF. CDR3 coding DNA: TGCAGCGTTTGGACTAGCGGGACCCCAGAGACCCAGTACTTC. Supplemented by reference TRBV29-1 and TRBJ2-5, the full variable domain reads SAVISQKPSRDICQRGTSLTIQCQVDSQVTMMFWYRQQPGQSLTLIATANQGSEATYESGFVIDKFPISRPNLTFSTLTVSNMSPEDSSIYLCSVWTSGTPETQYFGPGTRLLVL.

The V and J genes are TRBV4-2 and TRBJ2-3; 9 nucleotides line up with TRBD2. This CDR3 contains 13 residues. Germline V gene lookup returns CDR1 LGHNA and CDR2 YNFKEQ. The CDR3 loop reads CATSREGPDTQYF. As DNA, the CDR3 is TGTGCTACATCGCGGGAGGGCCCAGATACGCAGTATTTT.

This clone was detected a few times. The chain has TRBV18 and TRBJ2-1, with TRBD1 as a possible D gene (5 bases). V was pared by 8 bases and J by 9 bases, with 14 bases between. There are 12 residues in the CDR3. CDR1 is KGHSH, CDR2 LQKENI, per germline. The CDR3 is CASPRANGEQFF. CDR3 nucleotides: TGTGCCAGCCCCAGGGCTAACGGTGAGCAGTTCTTC.

This clone was seen a few times. CDR3 sequence (DNA): TGCGCCAGCAGCCACCGGACTAGCGGGGGGGCTGGGCAAGAGACCCAGTACTTC. Translating gives CASSHRTSGGAGQETQYF. The chain carries TRBV4-3 and TRBJ2-5; 15 bases are shared with TRBD2. This CDR3 has 18 amino acids. Germline V gene lookup returns CDR1 LGHNA and CDR2 YSLEER. After removal of 3 bases from V and 2 bases from J, the junction contained 7 bases not matched to a gene.

V and J are TRBV30 and TRBJ1-2; D is undetermined. This CDR3 comprises 13 residues. The germline CDR1 and CDR2 sequences are GTSNPN and SVGIG (reference sequence). The V end lost 5 bases, the J end lost 5 bases, and 15 bases lay between the germline ends. The CDR3 nucleotides are TGTGCCTGGGGTGGCGGAGTTTGGTATGGCTACACCTTC. It translates to CAWGGGVWYGYTF.

V gene TRBV11-2 combines with J gene TRBJ2-5; 13 bases match TRBD2. The length of the CDR3 is 16 residues. Germline loops: CDR1 SGHAT, CDR2 FQNNGV. The J segment lost 6 bases and the V segment lost 1 base, leaving 5 bases of the junction unmatched. The CDR3 is CASSLGTSGSGKTQYF. The CDR3 DNA reads TGTGCCAGCAGCTTAGGGACTAGCGGGAGTGGAAAGACCCAGTACTTC.

This clone has only a few counts. V usage is TRBV2 and J usage is TRBJ2-1; D gene uncertain. The CDR3 is made up of 11 amino acids. Trimming left V 2 bases short and J 7 bases short, with 3 bases between. From germline, CDR1 is SNHLY and CDR2 FYNNEI. CDR3: CASSESNEQFF. As DNA, the CDR3 is TGTGCCAGCAGTGAATCTAATGAGCAGTTCTTC.

The gene calls are TRBV5-8 and TRBJ2-3; 7 nucleotides line up with TRBD1. This CDR3 has 14 residues. Per the germline V gene, CDR1 is SGHTS and CDR2 is YDEGEE. V gave up 6 bases and J gave up 4 bases; unmatched junction bases: 8. CDR3 residues: CASTRTGLADTQYF. The CDR3 DNA is TGTGCCAGCACCCGGACAGGTTTAGCAGATACGCAGTATTTT.

The chain couples TRBV2 to TRBJ2-3; 7 nucleotides line up with TRBD2. V lost 8 bases and J lost 5; bases outside the gene matches: 4. Per the germline V gene, CDR1 is SNHLY and CDR2 is FYNNEI. The CDR3 is 12 amino acids. Here the CDR3 DNA reads TGTGCCAGCGGTCCGGGGGGAGATACGCAGTATTTT. This encodes CASGPGGDTQYF. The full variable domain, with the rest looked up from reference TRBV2 and TRBJ2-3, is EPEVTQTPSHQVTQMGQEVILRCVPISNHLYFYWYRQILGQKVEFLVSFYNNEISEKSEIFDDQFSVERPDGSNFTLKIRSTKLEDSAMYFCASGPGGDTQYFGPGTRLTVL.

This clone was detected a few times. The V gene is TRBV6-6, the J gene TRBJ1-3; the D is unclear. This CDR3 spans 14 amino acids. V was trimmed by 5 bases and J by 3 bases, leaving 11 bases between them. CDR1 is MNHNY and CDR2 is SVGAGI in the germline V gene (reference sequence). The CDR3 loop reads CASSRAPSGNTIYF. The CDR3 DNA reads as TGTGCCAGCAGTCGAGCCCCAAGTGGAAACACCATATATTTT.

This clone occurred a few times. The same CDR3 arises from other DNA sequences in this sample as well. The gene calls are TRBV7-2 and TRBJ1-1, with D possibly TRBD1 on 6 matching bases. Germline-derived CDR1 and CDR2 are SGHTA and FQGNSA. The CDR3 totals 13 residues. Trimming cost V 5 bases and J 1 base, with 8 bases left between them. Written as DNA, the CDR3 is TGTGCCAGCAGCACACAGGGGAACACTGAAGCTTTCTTT. Translation gives CASSTQGNTEAFF.

This chain uses TRBV7-2 with TRBJ2-1, with D possibly TRBD2 on 6 matching bases. Germline V gene lookup returns CDR1 SGHTA and CDR2 FQGNSA. Deletions cut 0 bases from V and 7 bases from J, with 10 bases between. The CDR3 runs 14 residues. As DNA, the CDR3 is TGTGCCAGCAGCTTAGCCTCTGGGGGGAATGAGCAGTTCTTC. Encoded protein: CASSLASGGNEQFF.

This chain connects TRBV30 to TRBJ1-1; no clear D gene. CDR3 length equals 15 residues. V lost 7 bases and J lost 4, with 22 bases in between. The germline V gene has CDR1 GTSNPN and CDR2 SVGIG (reference sequence). The CDR3 protein is CASRRITERATEAFF. The CDR3 nucleotides are TGTGCCTCCCGGCGGATCACTGAGAGGGCCACTGAAGCTTTCTTT.

V is TRBV18 and J is TRBJ2-6; TRBD1 might be the D (6 bases). The CDR3 totals 17 residues. V was shortened by 6 bases and J by 0 bases, with 15 bases between the two germline ends. CDR1 is KGHSH and CDR2 is LQKENI in the germline V gene. The CDR3 loop reads CASSQRQATSGANVLTF. In DNA, the CDR3 is TGTGCCAGCTCTCAGAGACAGGCGACCTCTGGGGCCAACGTCCTGACTTTC.

The chain links TRBV11-2 to TRBJ2-3; TRBD1 might be the D (6 bases). The ends were cut back, 4 bases at V and 1 base at J, with 12 bases in the middle. The CDR3 sequence is 15 residues long. The V gene's germline CDR1 is SGHAT and CDR2 FQNNGV. In DNA, the CDR3 is TGTGCCAGCAGCTACTACCGGACAGGCACAGATACGCAGTATTTT. Residues: CASSYYRTGTDTQYF.

This clone has a single count. The genes are TRBV11-3 and TRBJ2-1, with 14 bases fitting TRBD2. Per germline, CDR1 SGHNT and CDR2 YENEEA. The CDR3 runs 15 residues. V gave up 5 bases and J gave up 10 bases; unmatched junction bases: 7. CDR3: CASSPGLAGVEEQFF. In DNA, the CDR3 is TGTGCCAGCAGCCCGGGACTAGCGGGAGTCGAAGAGCAGTTCTTC.

The rearrangement links TRBV7-2 to TRBJ1-2; 7 nucleotides align to TRBD1. V gave up 4 bases and J gave up 3 bases; unmatched junction bases: 5. This CDR3 contains 14 residues. From germline, CDR1 is SGHTA and CDR2 FQGNSA. CDR3 sequence: CASSSKTGYYGYTF. The CDR3 bases are TGTGCCAGCAGCTCCAAGACAGGGTACTATGGCTACACCTTC.

This clone was recorded once. The V gene is TRBV5-1, the J gene TRBJ2-5, with D perhaps matching TRBD2 (6 bases). V was cut by 9 bases and J by 4 bases, with 16 bases left in between. Germline V gene sequence: CDR1 SGHRS, CDR2 YFSETQ. This CDR3 spans 13 amino acids. CDR3 loop: CATRDSPGETQYF. The DNA for the CDR3 is TGCGCCACCAGGGACTCGCCGGGAGAGACCCAGTACTTC.